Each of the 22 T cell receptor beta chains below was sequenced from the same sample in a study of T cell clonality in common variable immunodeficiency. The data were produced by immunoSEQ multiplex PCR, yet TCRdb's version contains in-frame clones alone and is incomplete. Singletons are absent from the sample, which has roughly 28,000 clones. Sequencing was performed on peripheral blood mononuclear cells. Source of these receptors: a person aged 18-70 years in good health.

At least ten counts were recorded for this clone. The part of the CDR3 DNA that was read is TGTGCCAGTAGTGCCCGGGACTCCGGCTCTGGGGCCAACGTC. This translates into CASSARDSGSGANV. The full CDR3 is CASSARDSGSGANVLTF. The chain has TRBV19 and TRBJ2-6; possible D gene TRBD2, 6 bases. The observed sequence ends 3 residues before the CDR3 terminus, with the missing tail filled in from the germline J gene. The CDR3 loop spans 17 amino acids. V lost 5 bases and J 0 bases, leaving 14 bases between the germline ends. Germline V CDR1 and CDR2: LNHDA, SQIVND (reference sequence).

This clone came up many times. CDR3 DNA, as far as it was read: TGTGCCAGCTCACCGCAGACAGCTGAAGCGGGCGGC. Translating it yields CASSPQTAEAGG. The CDR3 reads in full as CASSPQTAEAGGYTF. The chain combines TRBV18 with TRBJ1-2, with a possible D match to TRBD1 (5 bases). The sequence runs out 3 residues before the end of the CDR3; the remainder is reconstructed from the germline J gene. CDR1 KGHSH and CDR2 LQKENI come from the germline V gene. The CDR3 is made up of 15 amino acids.

The covered CDR3 bases are TGCAGTGCTCCCCTGGTAGGGGCTAACTATAATTCACCC. This sequence encodes CSAPLVGANYNSP. The complete CDR3 protein is CSAPLVGANYNSPLHF. V is TRBV20-1 and J is TRBJ1-6; tentative D call: TRBD1 (5 bases). The read falls 3 residues short of the CDR3 end, and the missing part is taken from the germline J gene. V gave up 5 bases and J gave up 3 bases, with 17 bases separating them. The CDR3 contains 16 residues. The germline V gene has CDR1 DFQATT and CDR2 SNEGSKA (reference sequence).

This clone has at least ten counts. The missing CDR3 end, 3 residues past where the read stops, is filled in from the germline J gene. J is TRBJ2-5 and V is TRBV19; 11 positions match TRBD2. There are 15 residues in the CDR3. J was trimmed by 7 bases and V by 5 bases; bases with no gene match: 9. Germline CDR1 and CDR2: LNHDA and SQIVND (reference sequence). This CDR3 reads CASSGVTGTSGTQYF. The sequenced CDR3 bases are TGTGCCAGTAGTGGGGTGACAGGGACTAGCGGGACC.

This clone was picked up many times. Incomplete CDR3 DNA: TGTGCCAGCAGCCCCAGAGCGGGTCCGGATACG. It codes for CASSPRAGPDT. The whole CDR3 sequence is CASSPRAGPDTQYF. This chain joins TRBV4-2 and TRBJ2-3; D perhaps matches TRBD2 (6 bases). The read terminates 3 residues ahead of where the CDR3 ends, so the germline J gene completes it. The CDR3 spans 14 residues. Germline assignment: CDR1 LGHNA and CDR2 YNFKEQ. Trimming left V 4 bases short and J 6 bases short, with 14 bases between.

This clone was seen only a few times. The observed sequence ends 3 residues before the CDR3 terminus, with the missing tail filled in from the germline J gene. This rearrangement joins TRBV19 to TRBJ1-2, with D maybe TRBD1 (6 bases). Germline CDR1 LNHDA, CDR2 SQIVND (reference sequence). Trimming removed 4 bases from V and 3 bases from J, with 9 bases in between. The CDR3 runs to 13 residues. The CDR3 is CASSKNRDYGYTF. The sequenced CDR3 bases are TGTGCCAGTAGTAAAAACAGGGACTATGGC.

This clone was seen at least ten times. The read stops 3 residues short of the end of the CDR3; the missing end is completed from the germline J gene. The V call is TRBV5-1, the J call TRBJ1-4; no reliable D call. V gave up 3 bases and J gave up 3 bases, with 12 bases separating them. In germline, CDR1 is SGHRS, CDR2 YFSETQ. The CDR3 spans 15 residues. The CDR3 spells CASSSGDRANEKLFF. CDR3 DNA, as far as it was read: TGCGCCAGCAGCTCCGGGGATCGAGCTAATGAAAAA.

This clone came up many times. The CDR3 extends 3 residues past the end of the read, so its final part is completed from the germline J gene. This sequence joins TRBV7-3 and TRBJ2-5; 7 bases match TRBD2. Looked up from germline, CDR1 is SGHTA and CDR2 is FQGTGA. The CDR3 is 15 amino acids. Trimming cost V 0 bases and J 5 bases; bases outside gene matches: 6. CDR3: CASSLTAAAGETQYF. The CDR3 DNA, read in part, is TGTGCCAGCAGCTTAACGGCCGCAGCGGGGGAGACC.

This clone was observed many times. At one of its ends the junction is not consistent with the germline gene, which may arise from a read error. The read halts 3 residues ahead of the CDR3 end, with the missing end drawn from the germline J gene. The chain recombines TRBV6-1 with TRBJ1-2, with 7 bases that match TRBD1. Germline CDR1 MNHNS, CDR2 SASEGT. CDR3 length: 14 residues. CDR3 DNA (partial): TGTGCCAGCAGCGAAGGGGGCCAGGCGGATGGC. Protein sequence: CASSEGGQADG. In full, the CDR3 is CASSEGGQADGYTF.

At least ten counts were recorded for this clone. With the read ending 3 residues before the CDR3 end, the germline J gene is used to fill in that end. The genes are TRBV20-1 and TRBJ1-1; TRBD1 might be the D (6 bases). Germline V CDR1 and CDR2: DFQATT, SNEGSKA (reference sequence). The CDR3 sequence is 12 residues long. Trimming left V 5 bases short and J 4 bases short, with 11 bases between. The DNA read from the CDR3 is TGCAGTGCTGGTCAGGGGAGCACTGAA. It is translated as CSAGQGSTE. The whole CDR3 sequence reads CSAGQGSTEAFF.

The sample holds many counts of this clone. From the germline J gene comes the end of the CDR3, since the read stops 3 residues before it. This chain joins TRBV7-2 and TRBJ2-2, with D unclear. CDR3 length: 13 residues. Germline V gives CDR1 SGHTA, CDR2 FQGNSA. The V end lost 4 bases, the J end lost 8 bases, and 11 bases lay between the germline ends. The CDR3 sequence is CASSSTRQGELFF. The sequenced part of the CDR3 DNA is TGTGCCAGCAGCTCGACACGTCAGGGGGAG.

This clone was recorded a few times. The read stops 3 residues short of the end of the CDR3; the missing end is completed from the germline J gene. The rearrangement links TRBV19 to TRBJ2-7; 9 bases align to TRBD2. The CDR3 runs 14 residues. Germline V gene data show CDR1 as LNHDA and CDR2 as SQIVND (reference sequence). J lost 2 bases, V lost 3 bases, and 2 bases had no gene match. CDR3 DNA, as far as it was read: TGTGCCAGTAGTATTGTAGCGGGGGCCTACGAG. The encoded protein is CASSIVAGAYE. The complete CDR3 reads CASSIVAGAYEQYF.

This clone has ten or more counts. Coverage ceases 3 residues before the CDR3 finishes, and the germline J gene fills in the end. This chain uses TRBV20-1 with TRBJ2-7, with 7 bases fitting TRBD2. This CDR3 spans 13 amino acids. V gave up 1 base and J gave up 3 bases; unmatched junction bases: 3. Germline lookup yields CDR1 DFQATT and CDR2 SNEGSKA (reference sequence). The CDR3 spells CSARAVAGYEQYF. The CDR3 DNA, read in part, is TGCAGTGCTAGAGCGGTAGCGGGCTACGAG.

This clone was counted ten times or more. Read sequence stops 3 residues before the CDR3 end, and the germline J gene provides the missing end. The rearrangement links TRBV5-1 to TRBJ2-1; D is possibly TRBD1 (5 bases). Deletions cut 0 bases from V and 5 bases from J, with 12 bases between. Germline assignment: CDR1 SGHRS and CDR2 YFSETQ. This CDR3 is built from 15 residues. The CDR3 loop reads CASSLVVQGNNEQFF. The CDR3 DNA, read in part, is TGCGCCAGCAGCTTGGTAGTCCAGGGCAACAATGAG. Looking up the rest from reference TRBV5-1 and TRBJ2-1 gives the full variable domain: KAGVTQTPRYLIKTRGQQVTLSCSPISGHRSVSWYQQTPGQGLQFLFEYFSETQRNKGNFPGRFSGRQFSNSRSEMNVSTLELGDSALYLCASSLVVQGNNEQFFGPGTRLTVL.

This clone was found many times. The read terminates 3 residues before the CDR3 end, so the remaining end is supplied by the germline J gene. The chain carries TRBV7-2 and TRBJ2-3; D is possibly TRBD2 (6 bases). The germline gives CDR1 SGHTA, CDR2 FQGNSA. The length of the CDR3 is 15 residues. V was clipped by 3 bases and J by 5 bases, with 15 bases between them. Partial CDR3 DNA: TGTGCCAGCAGCTTGGGGACTTCCGAGGTAGATACG. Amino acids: CASSLGTSEVDT. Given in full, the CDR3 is CASSLGTSEVDTQYF.

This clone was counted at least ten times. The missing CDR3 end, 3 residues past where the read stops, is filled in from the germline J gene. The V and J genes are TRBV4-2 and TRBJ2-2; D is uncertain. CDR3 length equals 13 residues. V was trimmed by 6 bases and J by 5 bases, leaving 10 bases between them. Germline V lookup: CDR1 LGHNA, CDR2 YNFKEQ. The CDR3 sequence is CASRSTETGELFF. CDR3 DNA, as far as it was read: TGTGCCAGCAGATCTACAGAAACCGGGGAG.

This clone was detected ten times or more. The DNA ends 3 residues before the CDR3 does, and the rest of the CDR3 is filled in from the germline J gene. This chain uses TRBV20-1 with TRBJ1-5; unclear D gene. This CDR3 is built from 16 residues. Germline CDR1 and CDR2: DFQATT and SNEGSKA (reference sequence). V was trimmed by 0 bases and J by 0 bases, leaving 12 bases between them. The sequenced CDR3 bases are TGCAGTGCTAGAGAAACGTTCAGAGATAGCAATCAGCCC. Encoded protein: CSARETFRDSNQP. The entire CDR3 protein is CSARETFRDSNQPQHF.

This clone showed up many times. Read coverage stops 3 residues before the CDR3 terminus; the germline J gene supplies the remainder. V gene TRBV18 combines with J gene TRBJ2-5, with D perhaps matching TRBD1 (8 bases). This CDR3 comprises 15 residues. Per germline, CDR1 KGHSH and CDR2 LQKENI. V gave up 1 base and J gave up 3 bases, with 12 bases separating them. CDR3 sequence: CASSPRTGGEETQYF. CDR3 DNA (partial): TGTGCCAGCTCACCACGTACAGGGGGGGAAGAGACC.

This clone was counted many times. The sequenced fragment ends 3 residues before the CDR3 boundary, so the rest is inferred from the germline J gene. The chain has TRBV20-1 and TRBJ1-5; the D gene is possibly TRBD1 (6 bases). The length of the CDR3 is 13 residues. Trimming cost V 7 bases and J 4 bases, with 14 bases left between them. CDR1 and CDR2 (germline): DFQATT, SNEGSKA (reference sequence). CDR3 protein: CSVPTGINQPQHF. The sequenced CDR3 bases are TGCAGTGTCCCGACAGGTATTAATCAGCCC.

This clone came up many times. CDR3 region: CASRGDRSETQYF. The CDR3 DNA, read in part, is TGTGCCAGCAGGGGAGACAGAAGTGAGACC. The V gene is TRBV2, the J gene TRBJ2-5; D tentatively reads TRBD1 or TRBD2 (5 bases each). Read sequence stops 3 residues before the CDR3 end, and the germline J gene provides the missing end. V was cut by 6 bases and J by 5 bases, with 13 bases left in between. The germline gives CDR1 SNHLY, CDR2 FYNNEI. The CDR3 is made up of 13 amino acids.

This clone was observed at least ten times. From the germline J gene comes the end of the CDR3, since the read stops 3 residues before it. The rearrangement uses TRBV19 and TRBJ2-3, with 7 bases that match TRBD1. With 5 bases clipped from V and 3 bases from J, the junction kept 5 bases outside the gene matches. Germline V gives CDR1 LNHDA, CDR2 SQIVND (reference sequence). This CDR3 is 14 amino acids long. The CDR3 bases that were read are TGTGCCAGTAGTGAACAGGGGACGACAGATACG. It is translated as CASSEQGTTDT. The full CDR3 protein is CASSEQGTTDTQYF.

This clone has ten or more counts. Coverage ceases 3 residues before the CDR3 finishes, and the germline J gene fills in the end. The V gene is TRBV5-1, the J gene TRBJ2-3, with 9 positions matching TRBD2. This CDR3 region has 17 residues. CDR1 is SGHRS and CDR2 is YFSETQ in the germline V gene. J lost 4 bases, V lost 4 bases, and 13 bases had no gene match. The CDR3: CASSPPASGVQADTQYF. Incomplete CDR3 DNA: TGCGCCAGCAGCCCGCCCGCTAGCGGGGTTCAGGCAGATACG.